This is a list of T cell receptor beta chains from one sample in a study of blood T cells in healthy people across ages. TCRdb redid the calling of the 5' RACE reads with MiXCR, one entry per CDR3 protein. The table lists hundreds of thousands of distinct CDR3 sequences, around 42% of them singletons. Sequencing was performed on blood. The source of these receptors is a man between 60 and 75 years old in good health. Each CDR3 is given with its conserved first and last residue. A D gene is named only where the DNA matches it firmly. Not every row has a clone size; where given, it reads once, few, many or a size class.

NA	TRBV6-2/TRBV6-3	TRBJ2-7	NA	CASSPRENEQYF	TGTGCCAGCAGCCCCAGGGAAAACGAGCAGTACTTC
NA	TRBV5-1	TRBJ2-1	NA	CASSRPPPNNEQFF	TGCGCCAGCAGCCGTCCCCCTCCCAACAATGAGCAGTTCTTC
TRBD1	TRBV20-1	TRBJ2-5	once	CSAFDRGPLETQYF	TGCAGTGCTTTTGACAGGGGCCCATTAGAGACCCAGTACTTC
NA	TRBV20-1	TRBJ2-7	few	CSARGAGVLYEQYF	TGCAGTGCTAGAGGGGCAGGGGTTTTATACGAGCAGTACTTC
NA	TRBV15	TRBJ2-5	few	CATSRDRGNQETQYF	TGTGCCACCAGCAGAGACAGGGGAAACCAAGAGACCCAGTACTTC
TRBD1	TRBV29-1	TRBJ1-4	few	CSVGPGQGGKLFF	TGCAGCGTTGGCCCGGGACAGGGAGGAAAACTGTTTTTT
NA	TRBV7-2	TRBJ2-1	few	CASSLGGGSFYNEQFF	TGTGCCAGCAGCTTAGGAGGGGGTTCTTTTTACAATGAGCAGTTCTTC
NA	TRBV4-1	TRBJ1-5	NA	CASSQDGADYQPQHF	TGCGCCAGCAGCCAAGATGGGGCTGACTATCAGCCCCAGCATTTT
NA	TRBV10-3	TRBJ2-7	few	CAISESGGDSAVREQYF	TGTGCCATCAGTGAGTCGGGGGGGGACAGTGCGGTTCGCGAGCAGTACTTC
NA	TRBV20-1	TRBJ2-2	few	CSARDSRRDWDTGELFF	TGCAGTGCTAGAGATAGTAGGAGGGACTGGGACACCGGGGAGCTGTTTTTT
NA	TRBV28	TRBJ2-7	NA	CATRIGAVGYEQYF	TGTGCCACTAGAATCGGGGCGGTGGGCTACGAGCAGTACTTC
TRBD1	TRBV7-9	TRBJ1-4	NA	CASSLGDRGDEKLFF	TGTGCCAGCAGCTTGGGGGACAGGGGCGACGAAAAACTGTTTTTT
NA	TRBV7-2	TRBJ2-5	few	CASSLTKTGPETQYF	TGTGCCAGCAGCTTAACAAAGACAGGCCCAGAGACCCAGTACTTC
NA	TRBV15	TRBJ1-4	NA	CATSRTGGTGKREKLFF	TGTGCCACCAGCAGAACCGGAGGGACTGGAAAGCGCGAAAAACTGTTTTTT
NA	TRBV5-1	TRBJ1-2	NA	CASSSSGGIDGYTF	TGCGCCAGCAGCTCGTCAGGTGGAATTGATGGCTACACCTTC
NA	TRBV29-1	TRBJ2-5	NA	CSVSREKETQYF	TGCAGCGTGTCCAGGGAAAAAGAGACCCAGTACTTC
NA	TRBV4-1	TRBJ2-1	few	CASSHLGVPDEQFF	TGCGCCAGCAGCCATTTGGGGGTGCCGGATGAGCAGTTCTTC
NA	TRBV7-2	TRBJ1-1	NA	CASSPGWGLEAFF	TGTGCCAGCAGCCCCGGCTGGGGGCTCGAAGCTTTCTTT
NA	TRBV7-2	TRBJ1-4	few	CASSLVGLNEKLFF	TGTGCCAGCAGCTTAGTGGGACTTAATGAAAAACTGTTTTTT
NA	TRBV6-2/TRBV6-3	TRBJ2-7	NA	CASRGGRSRSTYEQYF	TGTGCCAGCAGAGGGGGTCGTTCCAGGTCGACCTACGAGCAGTACTTC
NA	TRBV7-2	TRBJ2-7	NA	CASSSLWGDEQYF	TGTGCCAGCAGCTCCCTGTGGGGCGACGAGCAGTACTTC
NA	TRBV28	TRBJ2-7	NA	CASAGTFAEQYF	TGTGCCAGCGCGGGGACCTTCGCCGAGCAGTACTTC
NA	TRBV12-3/TRBV12-4	TRBJ1-5	few	CASILSGDQSPQHF	TGTGCCAGCATCCTTTCGGGGGACCAATCGCCCCAGCATTTT
NA	TRBV6-1	TRBJ2-1	NA	CASRHQDNSSYNEQFF	TGTGCCAGCAGACACCAAGACAATAGCTCCTACAATGAGCAGTTCTTC
NA	TRBV20-1	TRBJ2-5	once	CSVIRAAQETQYF	TGCAGTGTAATTCGAGCAGCCCAAGAGACCCAGTACTTC